A selection of T cell receptor beta chains follows, all from one sample in a study of beta chain features in type 1 diabetes. The protocol was immunoSEQ multiplex PCR, while the TCRdb copy is restricted to in-frame clones and leaves out a portion. Here the sample spans some 290,000 clones, about 23% being singletons. The material sequenced was naive CD4+ T cells from blood. These receptors all stem from a woman aged 25 to 45 with type 1 diabetes. The CDR3 runs from the conserved cysteine through the conserved F or W. A D gene is named only where the DNA matches it firmly. The size entry is marked missing in some rows and otherwise reads once, few, many or a size class.

j_call: TRBJ1-4
d_call: TRBD1
clone_size: few
v_call: TRBV29-1
cdr3_length: 14
cdr3_nt: TGCAGCGTTGGCCCGACAGGGCGAAATGAAAAACTGTTTTTT
cdr3_aa: CSVGPTGRNEKLFF

j_call: TRBJ2-7
d_call: .
clone_size: .
v_call: TRBV6-5
cdr3_length: 15
cdr3_nt: TGTGCCAGCAGTTACTCTCATGGGCAGGGGCACGAGCAGTACTTC
cdr3_aa: CASSYSHGQGHEQYF

j_call: TRBJ2-2
d_call: TRBD2
clone_size: few
v_call: TRBV7-2
cdr3_length: 16
cdr3_nt: TGTGCCAGCAGCTGGACTAGCGGGAGCACGGGCGGGGAGCTGTTTTTT
cdr3_aa: CASSWTSGSTGGELFF

j_call: TRBJ2-7
d_call: TRBD1
clone_size: .
v_call: TRBV29-1
cdr3_length: 14
cdr3_nt: TGCAGCGTTGTCTCCGGGACAGGGTTAGGCGAGCAGTACTTC
cdr3_aa: CSVVSGTGLGEQYF

j_call: TRBJ1-2
d_call: TRBD1
clone_size: .
v_call: TRBV9
cdr3_length: 15
cdr3_nt: TGTGCCAGCAGCGTGATGACAGGGTCCAGCTATGGCTACACCTTC
cdr3_aa: CASSVMTGSSYGYTF

j_call: TRBJ2-1
d_call: .
clone_size: few
v_call: TRBV19
cdr3_length: 11
cdr3_nt: TGTGCCAGTAGTCTCTACAATGAGCAGTTCTTC
cdr3_aa: CASSLYNEQFF

j_call: TRBJ2-7
d_call: .
clone_size: .
v_call: TRBV19
cdr3_length: 15
cdr3_nt: TGTGCCAGTAGTATATCGGAGGGACGGTCCTACGAGCAGTACTTC
cdr3_aa: CASSISEGRSYEQYF

j_call: TRBJ2-1
d_call: .
clone_size: few
v_call: TRBV5-4
cdr3_length: 16
cdr3_nt: TGTGCCAGCAGCTTGGTGGCACACGTTTCCTACAATGAGCAGTTCTTC
cdr3_aa: CASSLVAHVSYNEQFF

j_call: TRBJ2-2
d_call: .
clone_size: few
v_call: TRBV18
cdr3_length: 15
cdr3_nt: TGTGCCAGCTCACCACGGGCAGTGAACACCGGGGAGCTGTTTTTT
cdr3_aa: CASSPRAVNTGELFF

j_call: TRBJ1-2
d_call: .
clone_size: .
v_call: TRBV11-2
cdr3_length: 13
cdr3_nt: TGTGCCAGCAGCTCCATCAGGGACTATGGCTACACCTTC
cdr3_aa: CASSSIRDYGYTF

j_call: TRBJ2-4
d_call: .
clone_size: .
v_call: TRBV5-1
cdr3_length: 13
cdr3_nt: TGCGCCAGCAGCTTGGAACAGGTCAGCATTCAGTACTTC
cdr3_aa: CASSLEQVSIQYF

j_call: TRBJ2-1
d_call: TRBD2
clone_size: .
v_call: TRBV9
cdr3_length: 20
cdr3_nt: TGTGCCAGCAGCGTCCCCGGGACTAGCGGGCCATTGAGCTCCTACAATGAGCAGTTCTTC
cdr3_aa: CASSVPGTSGPLSSYNEQFF

j_call: TRBJ2-5
d_call: .
clone_size: .
v_call: TRBV6-1
cdr3_length: 14
cdr3_nt: TGTGCCAGCAGTGAAGGTAGCGGAGGGGAGACCCAGTACTTC
cdr3_aa: CASSEGSGGETQYF

j_call: TRBJ2-7
d_call: .
clone_size: .
v_call: TRBV7-9
cdr3_length: 12
cdr3_nt: TGTGCCAGCAGCCTAAACAGCTACGAGCAGTACTTC
cdr3_aa: CASSLNSYEQYF

j_call: TRBJ2-7
d_call: .
clone_size: .
v_call: TRBV6-4
cdr3_length: 12
cdr3_nt: TGTGCCAGCGCGGTCCCTTTCTACGAGCAGTACTTC
cdr3_aa: CASAVPFYEQYF

j_call: TRBJ2-7
d_call: .
clone_size: few
v_call: TRBV6-5
cdr3_length: 12
cdr3_nt: TGTGCCAGCAGGATACAGGGTGGCGAGCAGTACTTC
cdr3_aa: CASRIQGGEQYF

j_call: TRBJ2-3
d_call: TRBD2
clone_size: few
v_call: TRBV5-1
cdr3_length: 14
cdr3_nt: TGCGCCAGCAGCTTGGAACGGGAGGCGCATACGCAGTATTTT
cdr3_aa: CASSLEREAHTQYF

j_call: TRBJ1-1
d_call: .
clone_size: few
v_call: TRBV7-9
cdr3_length: 14
cdr3_nt: TGTGCCAGCAGCCACACAGGGTCGTCGACTGAAGCTTTCTTT
cdr3_aa: CASSHTGSSTEAFF

j_call: TRBJ2-2
d_call: TRBD1
clone_size: .
v_call: TRBV2
cdr3_length: 16
cdr3_nt: TGTGCCAGCAGTGGAGAAGGGACAGGGGGCTTCGGGGAGCTGTTTTTT
cdr3_aa: CASSGEGTGGFGELFF

j_call: TRBJ2-3
d_call: TRBD2
clone_size: few
v_call: TRBV7-3
cdr3_length: 14
cdr3_nt: TGTGCCAGCAGCTTACTAGCGGGCACAGATACGCAGTATTTT
cdr3_aa: CASSLLAGTDTQYF

j_call: TRBJ1-2
d_call: TRBD1
clone_size: .
v_call: TRBV20-1
cdr3_length: 11
cdr3_nt: TGCAGCGAAGGACAGGATGTTGGCTACACCTTC
cdr3_aa: CSEGQDVGYTF

j_call: TRBJ2-1
d_call: .
clone_size: few
v_call: TRBV20-1
cdr3_length: 11
cdr3_nt: TGCAGTGCCAGCCAGGGTGGTGAGCAGTTCTTC
cdr3_aa: CSASQGGEQFF

j_call: TRBJ1-2
d_call: TRBD1
clone_size: few
v_call: TRBV30
cdr3_length: 16
cdr3_nt: TGTGCCTGGAGTAGCTCCGGGACAGAGCCGGGTTGGGGCTACACCTTC
cdr3_aa: CAWSSSGTEPGWGYTF

j_call: TRBJ2-1
d_call: TRBD1
clone_size: .
v_call: TRBV9
cdr3_length: 12
cdr3_nt: TGTGCCAGCAGTTACAGGGGAAATGAGCAGTTCTTC
cdr3_aa: CASSYRGNEQFF

j_call: TRBJ1-4
d_call: TRBD1
clone_size: few
v_call: TRBV9
cdr3_length: 14
cdr3_nt: TGTGCCAGCAGCTGGGGGACAGCTAATGAAAAACTGTTTTTT
cdr3_aa: CASSWGTANEKLFF

j_call: TRBJ1-5
d_call: TRBD1
clone_size: .
v_call: TRBV29-1
cdr3_length: 13
cdr3_nt: TGCAGCGTTGGACAGGGAAGAAATCAGCCCCAGCATTTT
cdr3_aa: CSVGQGRNQPQHF

j_call: TRBJ2-1
d_call: .
clone_size: few
v_call: TRBV28
cdr3_length: 16
cdr3_nt: TGTGCCAGCAGCACCCGAGGCGCCACTTACTACAATGAGCAGTTCTTC
cdr3_aa: CASSTRGATYYNEQFF

j_call: TRBJ1-5
d_call: .
clone_size: few
v_call: TRBV7-2
cdr3_length: 14
cdr3_nt: TGTGCCAGCAGCTTAGACGCTCGGAATCAGCCCCAGCATTTT
cdr3_aa: CASSLDARNQPQHF

j_call: TRBJ2-6
d_call: .
clone_size: .
v_call: TRBV4-1
cdr3_length: 13
cdr3_nt: TGCGCCAGCAGCCTATCTGGGGCCAACGTCCTGACTTTC
cdr3_aa: CASSLSGANVLTF

j_call: TRBJ2-5
d_call: .
clone_size: .
v_call: TRBV28
cdr3_length: 14
cdr3_nt: TGTGCCAGCAGTACCCCTCTGGGGGGAGAGACCCAGTACTTC
cdr3_aa: CASSTPLGGETQYF

j_call: TRBJ2-7
d_call: TRBD2
clone_size: .
v_call: TRBV19
cdr3_length: 15
cdr3_nt: TGTGCCAGTAGTATAGGGACTAGCGGAGGCTACGAGCAGTACTTC
cdr3_aa: CASSIGTSGGYEQYF

j_call: TRBJ2-1
d_call: .
clone_size: .
v_call: TRBV5-4
cdr3_length: 14
cdr3_nt: TGTGCCAGCAGACCCGGGACTCCCTACAATGAGCAGTTCTTC
cdr3_aa: CASRPGTPYNEQFF

j_call: TRBJ2-7
d_call: TRBD1
clone_size: .
v_call: TRBV5-1
cdr3_length: 13
cdr3_nt: TGCGCCAGCAGCTTGTCAGACAGGGAAGAGCAGTACTTC
cdr3_aa: CASSLSDREEQYF

j_call: TRBJ2-7
d_call: TRBD2
clone_size: once
v_call: TRBV6-5
cdr3_length: 14
cdr3_nt: TGTGCCAGCAGTAGGACTAGCGGAAGCTACGAGCAGTACTTC
cdr3_aa: CASSRTSGSYEQYF

j_call: TRBJ2-5
d_call: TRBD1
clone_size: few
v_call: TRBV6-1
cdr3_length: 15
cdr3_nt: TGTGCCAGCAGTAGGCCGGGACAGGGCAGGGAGACCCAGTACTTC
cdr3_aa: CASSRPGQGRETQYF

j_call: TRBJ1-2
d_call: .
clone_size: few
v_call: TRBV27
cdr3_length: 14
cdr3_nt: TGTGCCAGCAGTTTCAGGGGCTCTAACTATGGCTACACCTTC
cdr3_aa: CASSFRGSNYGYTF

j_call: TRBJ2-5
d_call: .
clone_size: .
v_call: TRBV2
cdr3_length: 14
cdr3_nt: TGTGCCAGCAGCCCCGGAGAGACTGTTGTGGCCCAGTACTTC
cdr3_aa: CASSPGETVVAQYF

j_call: TRBJ1-5
d_call: .
clone_size: few
v_call: TRBV2
cdr3_length: 12
cdr3_nt: TGTGCTTCCGGGGTTAGCAATCAGCCCCAGCATTTT
cdr3_aa: CASGVSNQPQHF

j_call: TRBJ2-1
d_call: TRBD2
clone_size: few
v_call: TRBV7-2
cdr3_length: 16
cdr3_nt: TGTGCCAGCAGCTTAGCGCCCAGCGGGAGCTACAATGAGCAGTTCTTC
cdr3_aa: CASSLAPSGSYNEQFF

j_call: TRBJ1-5
d_call: .
clone_size: .
v_call: TRBV7-9
cdr3_length: 14
cdr3_nt: TGTGCCAGCAGCCTCAGTGGACACAATCAGCCCCAGCATTTT
cdr3_aa: CASSLSGHNQPQHF

j_call: TRBJ1-1
d_call: .
clone_size: .
v_call: TRBV7-9
cdr3_length: 14
cdr3_nt: TGTGCCAGCAGCGCCAGGGTCATGAACACTGAAGCTTTCTTT
cdr3_aa: CASSARVMNTEAFF

j_call: TRBJ1-5
d_call: .
clone_size: .
v_call: TRBV18
cdr3_length: 14
cdr3_nt: TGTGCCAAGGGGGTGGACGATAGCAATCAGCCCCAGCATTTT
cdr3_aa: CAKGVDDSNQPQHF

j_call: TRBJ2-5
d_call: TRBD2
clone_size: few
v_call: TRBV14
cdr3_length: 13
cdr3_nt: TGTGCCAGCAGCCTAGCGGGAGCAGAGACCCAGTACTTC
cdr3_aa: CASSLAGAETQYF

j_call: TRBJ2-5
d_call: .
clone_size: few
v_call: TRBV29-1
cdr3_length: 13
cdr3_nt: TGCAGCGTTGATTCGGGGAACCAAGAGACCCAGTACTTC
cdr3_aa: CSVDSGNQETQYF

j_call: TRBJ2-3
d_call: TRBD2
clone_size: .
v_call: TRBV29-1
cdr3_length: 15
cdr3_nt: TGCAGCGTGAAAAGACTAGCGGAGACCACAGATACGCAGTATTTT
cdr3_aa: CSVKRLAETTDTQYF

j_call: TRBJ2-5
d_call: TRBD1
clone_size: many
v_call: TRBV7-9
cdr3_length: 13
cdr3_nt: TGTGCCAGCAGCCGGACAGGGGAAGAGACCCAGTACTTC
cdr3_aa: CASSRTGEETQYF

j_call: TRBJ2-7
d_call: TRBD2
clone_size: few
v_call: TRBV10-3
cdr3_length: 14
cdr3_nt: TGTGCCATCAGGCCGGGACTAGCGGGATTTGAGCAGTACTTC
cdr3_aa: CAIRPGLAGFEQYF

j_call: TRBJ2-5
d_call: TRBD1
clone_size: few
v_call: TRBV2
cdr3_length: 14
cdr3_nt: TGTGCCAGCAGCGAACAGGGGGGAGATGAGACCCAGTACTTC
cdr3_aa: CASSEQGGDETQYF

j_call: TRBJ1-1
d_call: .
clone_size: few
v_call: TRBV7-2
cdr3_length: 15
cdr3_nt: TGTGCCAGCAGCTTAGCGGGGGCAGCGAACACTGAAGCTTTCTTT
cdr3_aa: CASSLAGAANTEAFF

j_call: TRBJ1-3
d_call: TRBD1
clone_size: few
v_call: TRBV19
cdr3_length: 16
cdr3_nt: TGTGCCAGTAGTATCTTCCCCACAGGGGCTGGAAACACCATATATTTT
cdr3_aa: CASSIFPTGAGNTIYF